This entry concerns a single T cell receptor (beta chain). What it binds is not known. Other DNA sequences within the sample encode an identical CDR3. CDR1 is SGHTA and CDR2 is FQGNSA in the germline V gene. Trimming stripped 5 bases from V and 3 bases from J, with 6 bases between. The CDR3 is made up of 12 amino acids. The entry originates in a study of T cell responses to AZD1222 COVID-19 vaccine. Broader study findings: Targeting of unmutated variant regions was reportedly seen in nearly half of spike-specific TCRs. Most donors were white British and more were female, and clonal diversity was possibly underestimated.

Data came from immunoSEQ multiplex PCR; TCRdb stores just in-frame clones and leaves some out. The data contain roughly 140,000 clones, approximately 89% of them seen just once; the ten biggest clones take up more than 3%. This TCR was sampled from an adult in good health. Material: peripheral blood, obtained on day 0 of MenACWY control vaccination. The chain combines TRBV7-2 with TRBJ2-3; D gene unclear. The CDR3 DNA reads TGTGCCAGCAGCCTGGATACAGATACGCAGTATTTT. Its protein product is CASSLDTDTQYF.